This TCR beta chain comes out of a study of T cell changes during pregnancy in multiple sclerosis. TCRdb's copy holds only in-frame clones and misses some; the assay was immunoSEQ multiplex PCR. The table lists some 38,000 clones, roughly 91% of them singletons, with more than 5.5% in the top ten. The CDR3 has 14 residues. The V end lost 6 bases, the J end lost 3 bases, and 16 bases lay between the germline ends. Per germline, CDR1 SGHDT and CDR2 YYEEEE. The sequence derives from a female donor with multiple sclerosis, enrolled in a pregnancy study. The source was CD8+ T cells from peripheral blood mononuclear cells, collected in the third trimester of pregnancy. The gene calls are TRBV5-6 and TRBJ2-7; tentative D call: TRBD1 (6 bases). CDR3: CASTESTGHYEQYF. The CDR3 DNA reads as TGTGCCAGCACTGAATCCACAGGGCACTACGAGCAGTACTTC. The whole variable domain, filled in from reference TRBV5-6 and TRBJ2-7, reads DAGVTQSPTHLIKTRGQQVTLRCSPKSGHDTVSWYQQALGQGPQFIFQYYEEEERQRGNFPDRFSGHQFPNYSSELNVNALLLGDSALYLCASTESTGHYEQYFGPGTRLTVT.